Reported below is one T cell receptor (beta chain). The data are from a study of T cell responses to AZD1222 COVID-19 vaccine. Study-level background: Both about-4-week and about-12-week second-dose recipients were combined.

Libraries were prepared by immunoSEQ multiplex PCR; TCRdb keeps only in-frame clonotypes and omits some of them. The table lists 78,000 or so clones, around 88% of them singletons. The material was peripheral blood, obtained on day 0 of AZD1222 vaccination. This TCR derives from an adult in good health.

This chain's CDR3 is CASSEYGQGSYEKLFF. CDR3 sequence (DNA): TGTGCCAGCAGTGAATACGGACAGGGGTCCTATGAAAAACTGTTTTTT. The rearrangement joins TRBV6-1 to TRBJ1-4; 9 bases map to TRBD1. The J segment lost 6 bases and the V segment lost 2 bases, leaving 7 bases of the junction unmatched. The length of the CDR3 is 16 residues. The germline CDR1 and CDR2 sequences are MNHNS and SASEGT.